A single sample is the source of the 8 T cell receptor beta chains below, sequenced in a study of OX40 agonist ivuxolimab in advanced cancers. Generated by immunoSEQ multiplex PCR, the TCRdb table keeps only in-frame clones and is missing some. This table holds more than 55,000 clones, 89% found once. Sequenced material: CD4+ or CD8+ T cells sorted from blood, taken in a trial of the OX40 agonist ivuxolimab. These receptors were collected from an adult with an advanced solid tumor such as melanoma, head and neck, liver or kidney cancer.

The chain has TRBV15 and TRBJ2-1, with D perhaps TRBD1 or TRBD2 (5 bases each). Deletions cut 5 bases from V and 0 bases from J, with 11 bases between. The germline V gene has CDR1 LNHNV and CDR2 YYDKDF (reference sequence). The CDR3 totals 15 residues. The CDR3 DNA is TGTGCCACCAGCGGCAGGGACGACTCCTACAATGAGCAGTTCTTC. It specifies CATSGRDDSYNEQFF.

The chain carries TRBV5-5 and TRBJ2-7, with 7 bases aligning to TRBD1. V was clipped by 1 base and J by 5 bases; unmatched bases: 12. Germline lookup yields CDR1 SGHKS and CDR2 YYEKEE (reference sequence). The CDR3 is 16 amino acids. DNA for the CDR3: TGTGCCAGCAGCTTGCTCTTGGGGACAGTCTTGGACGAGCAGTACTTC. It yields the protein CASSLLLGTVLDEQYF.

The chain has TRBV7-6 and TRBJ1-6; 8 bases map to TRBD1. This CDR3 is built from 16 residues. CDR1 is SGHVS and CDR2 is FNYEAQ in the germline V gene. Trimming removed 1 base from V and 7 bases from J; junction bases left unmatched: 6. CDR3 nucleotide sequence: TGTGCCAGCAGCTTAGTCGCAGGGGGCAGGAATTCACCCCTCCACTTT. It is translated as CASSLVAGGRNSPLHF.

This clone was found a few times. The V gene is TRBV28, the J gene TRBJ2-7; a weak D match, TRBD2 (6 bases). Germline CDR1 MDHEN, CDR2 SYDVKM. The CDR3 has 18 amino acids. With 3 bases removed from V and 1 base from J, the gap between germline ends came to 22 bases. CDR3 sequence (DNA): TGTGCCAGCAGTTTGGGATGGAGGGGAAGAAGAAGGTCCTACGAGCAGTACTTC. This sequence encodes CASSLGWRGRRRSYEQYF. The full variable domain, with the rest looked up from reference TRBV28 and TRBJ2-7, is DVKVTQSSRYLVKRTGEKVFLECVQDMDHENMFWYRQDPGLGLRLIYFSYDVKMKEKGDIPEGYSVSREKKERFSLILESASTNQTSMYLCASSLGWRGRRRSYEQYFGPGTRLTVT.

As concerns this clone: Other nucleotide sequences from this sample produce the same CDR3. This chain links TRBV6-6 with TRBJ1-6; unclear D gene. V was trimmed by 3 bases and J by 7 bases, leaving 7 bases between them. The germline V gene has CDR1 MNHNY and CDR2 SVGAGI (reference sequence). The CDR3 consists of 13 residues. CDR3 in amino acids: CASSYTGNSPLHF. CDR3 nucleotide sequence: TGTGCCAGCAGTTATACCGGGAATTCACCCCTCCACTTT.

V usage is TRBV2 and J usage is TRBJ2-7; D is possibly TRBD2 (6 bases). Trimming stripped 3 bases from V and 5 bases from J, with 20 bases between. The CDR3 is 16 residues long. Looked up from germline, CDR1 is SNHLY and CDR2 is FYNNEI. CDR3 region: CASSDGLGGRGDEQYF. In nucleotides, the CDR3 is TGTGCCAGCAGTGATGGATTGGGGGGACGAGGAGACGAGCAGTACTTC.

The chain joins TRBV7-9 to TRBJ2-7, with 10 positions matching TRBD2. Trimming removed 5 bases from V and 3 bases from J; junction bases left unmatched: 7. The CDR3 contains 15 residues. Germline CDR1 reads SEHNR; CDR2 reads FQNEAQ (reference sequence). The CDR3 region is CASSPRLAGLYEQYF. The DNA for the CDR3 is TGTGCCAGCAGCCCCCGACTAGCGGGCCTCTACGAGCAGTACTTC.

V usage is TRBV14 and J usage is TRBJ2-7, with 7 bases lining up with TRBD2. There are 13 residues in the CDR3. J lost 9 bases, V lost 3 bases, and 8 bases had no gene match. Germline V lookup: CDR1 SGHDN, CDR2 FVKESK. DNA for the CDR3: TGTGCCAGCAGCCACTGGCCAGGGAGGGGGCAGTACTTC. It specifies CASSHWPGRGQYF.